Following are 4 T cell receptor beta chains from one sample sequenced in a study of T cell responses to AZD1222 COVID-19 vaccine. Produced via immunoSEQ multiplex PCR; TCRdb's table is partial and in-frame only. The sample records 33,000 or so clones, roughly 88% being singletons. The sample was peripheral blood, taken 28 days after the second AZD1222 dose. These receptors originate from an adult who received the AZD1222 COVID-19 vaccine.

This clone turned up a few times. V and J are TRBV10-3 and TRBJ2-7; D possibly corresponds to TRBD1 (5 bases). V was shortened by 2 bases and J by 3 bases, with 8 bases between the two germline ends. The CDR3 consists of 13 residues. The germline CDR1 and CDR2 sequences are ENHRY and SYGVKD. The DNA for the CDR3 is TGTGCCATCAGTGAGGGGGCGGTCTACGAGCAGTACTTC. Its protein is CAISEGAVYEQYF.

The V and J genes are TRBV6-5 and TRBJ2-1; a possible D gene is TRBD2 (5 bases). The CDR3 is 14 amino acids. V gave up 8 bases and J gave up 0 bases, with 11 bases separating them. Germline V CDR1 and CDR2: MNHEY, SVGAGI. CDR3 coding DNA: TGTGCCAGCTTTCGTGGAGGCTCCTACAATGAGCAGTTCTTC. It yields the protein CASFRGGSYNEQFF.

V and J are TRBV4-2 and TRBJ1-6, with D possibly being TRBD1 (6 bases). V was shortened by 1 base and J by 5 bases, with 12 bases between the two germline ends. Germline lookup yields CDR1 LGHNA and CDR2 YNFKEQ. The CDR3 runs 16 residues. The CDR3 region is CASSQVRTEDNSPLHF. The CDR3 DNA reads TGTGCCAGCAGCCAAGTGAGGACAGAGGATAATTCACCCCTCCACTTT.

The chain recombines TRBV5-4 with TRBJ2-2; TRBD2 aligns across 7 bases. The CDR3 has 12 amino acids. Germline V lookup: CDR1 SGHNT, CDR2 YYREEE (reference sequence). CDR3 in amino acids: CETSSGTGELFF. The CDR3 DNA is TGTGAGACTAGCTCGGGCACCGGGGAGCTGTTTTTT. The variable domain in full, completed from reference TRBV5-4 and TRBJ2-2, reads ETGVTQSPTHLIKTRGQQVTLRCSSQSGHNTVSWYQQALGQGPQFIFQYYREEENGRGNFPPRFSGLQFPNYSSELNVNALELDDSALYLCETSSGTGELFFGEGSRLTVL.